The sequence of this T cell receptor (beta chain) was determined in a study of T-cell reconstitution after alpha-beta-depleted transplantation in children. The CDR3 contains 15 residues. V trimming: 4 bases; J trimming: 1 base; junction bases outside the gene matches: 5. From germline, CDR1 is SGHVS and CDR2 FQNEAQ. During its preparation, the TCRbeta library received unique molecular identifiers. TCRdb ran MiXCR on the PCR reads and lists one entry per CDR3 protein. The sample lists about 540,000 distinct CDR3 sequences; around 16% were seen once. This rearrangement joins TRBV7-8 to TRBJ2-3; 7 bases fit TRBD2. The input for sequencing was PBMCs from the stem cell graft donor, taken from the stem cell graft. This receptor was obtained from a human donor who donated a stem cell graft to a child with acute lymphoblastic leukemia. The CDR3 sequence is CASSSREAGTDTQYF. The CDR3 bases are TGTGCCAGCAGCTCCCGGGAGGCTGGCACAGATACGCAGTATTTT.